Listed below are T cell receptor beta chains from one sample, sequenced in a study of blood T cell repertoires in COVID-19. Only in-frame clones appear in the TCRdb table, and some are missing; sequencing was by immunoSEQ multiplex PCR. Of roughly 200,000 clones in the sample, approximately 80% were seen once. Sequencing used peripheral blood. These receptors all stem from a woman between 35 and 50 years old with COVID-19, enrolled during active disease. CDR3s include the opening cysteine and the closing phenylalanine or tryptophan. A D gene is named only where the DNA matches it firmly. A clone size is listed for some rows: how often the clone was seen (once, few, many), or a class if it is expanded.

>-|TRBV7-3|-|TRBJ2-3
CASSPGGGTDTQYF
TGTGCCAGCAGCCCAGGAGGTGGCACAGATACGCAGTATTTT
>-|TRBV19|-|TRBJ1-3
CASRSTGGGNTIYF
TGTGCCAGTAGGTCTACGGGAGGTGGAAACACCATATATTTT
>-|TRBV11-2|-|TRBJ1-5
CASSLAGVNQPQHF
TGTGCCAGCAGCTTAGCAGGGGTGAATCAGCCCCAGCATTTT
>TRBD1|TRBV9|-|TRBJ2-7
CASSASRTGTGYYYEQYF
TGTGCCAGCAGCGCGTCGCGGACAGGGACCGGTTACTACTACGAGCAGTACTTC
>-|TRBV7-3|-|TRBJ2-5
CASSSGADRSETQYF
TGTGCCAGCAGCTCCGGGGCAGACAGGTCGGAGACCCAGTACTTC
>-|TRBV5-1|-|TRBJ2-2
CASSLEGRSTGELFF
TGCGCCAGCAGCTTGGAAGGGAGGTCCACCGGGGAGCTGTTTTTT
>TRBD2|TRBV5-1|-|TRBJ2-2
CARSGGGASGELFF
TGCGCCCGCAGCGGCGGGGGGGCCTCCGGGGAGCTGTTTTTT
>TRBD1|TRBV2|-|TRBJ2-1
CASKIRDRGYEQFF
TGTGCCAGCAAAATCCGGGACAGGGGTTATGAGCAGTTCTTC
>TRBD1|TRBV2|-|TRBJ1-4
CASSLTGGGEKLFF
TGTGCCAGCAGTTTAACAGGGGGCGGCGAAAAACTGTTTTTT
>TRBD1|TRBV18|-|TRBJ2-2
CASSPDRGWDTGELFF
TGTGCCAGCTCGCCTGACAGGGGCTGGGACACCGGGGAGCTGTTTTTT
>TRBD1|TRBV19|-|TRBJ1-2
CASSSGQGFDYGYTF
TGTGCCAGTAGTAGCGGACAGGGGTTCGACTATGGCTACACCTTC
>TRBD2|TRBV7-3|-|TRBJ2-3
CASSPTSGRAGDTQYF
TGTGCCAGCAGCCCAACTAGCGGGAGGGCCGGAGATACGCAGTATTTT
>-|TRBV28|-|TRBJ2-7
CASNAGNGLEQYF
TGTGCCAGCAACGCAGGGAACGGCCTCGAGCAGTACTTC
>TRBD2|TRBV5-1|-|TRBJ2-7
CASSLAGGNREQYF
TGCGCCAGCAGTCTAGCGGGAGGCAATAGAGAGCAGTACTTC
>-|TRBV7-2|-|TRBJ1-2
CASSSTVNYGYTF
TGTGCCAGCAGCTCCACGGTTAACTATGGCTACACCTTC
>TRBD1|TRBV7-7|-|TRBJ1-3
CASSLRDRLSGNTIYF
TGTGCCAGCAGCTTACGGGACAGGCTCTCTGGAAACACCATATATTTT
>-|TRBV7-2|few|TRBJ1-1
CASSLSREGPAFF
TGTGCCAGCAGCCTATCCCGGGAGGGCCCAGCTTTCTTT
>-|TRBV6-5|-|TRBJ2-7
CASSYYGRGKEYEQYF
TGTGCCAGCAGTTACTACGGCCGGGGTAAGGAGTACGAGCAGTACTTC
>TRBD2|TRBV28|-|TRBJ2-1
CASSLVRLAGDNEQFF
TGTGCCAGCAGTTTAGTAAGGCTAGCGGGAGACAATGAGCAGTTCTTC
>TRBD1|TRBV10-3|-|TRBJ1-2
CATVDRVNYGYTF
TGTGCCACTGTAGACAGGGTAAACTATGGCTACACCTTC
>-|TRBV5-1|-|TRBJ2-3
CASKGGTDTQYF
TGCGCCAGCAAGGGGGGCACAGATACGCAGTATTTT
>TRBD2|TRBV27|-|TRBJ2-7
CASSTGTDATSGSGGEQYF
TGTGCCAGCAGTACCGGGACCGATGCTACTAGCGGGAGCGGAGGGGAGCAGTACTTC
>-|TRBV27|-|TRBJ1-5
CASSLAGAHQPQHF
TGTGCCAGCAGTTTGGCAGGGGCCCACCAGCCCCAGCATTTT
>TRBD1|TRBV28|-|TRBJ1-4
CASTLYPRGDRDEKLFF
TGTGCCAGCACCCTTTATCCTAGGGGGGACAGGGATGAAAAACTGTTTTTT
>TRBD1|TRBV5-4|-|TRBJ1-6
CASRGQGALGSPLHF
TGTGCCAGCAGGGGACAGGGGGCCCTAGGATCACCCCTCCACTTT
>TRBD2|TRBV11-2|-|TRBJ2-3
CASSPRTSGSPQDTQYF
TGTGCCAGCAGCCCTCGGACTAGCGGGAGCCCTCAAGATACGCAGTATTTT
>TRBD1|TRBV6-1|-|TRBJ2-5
CASSEVAGGEETQYF
TGTGCCAGCAGTGAGGTGGCAGGGGGCGAAGAGACCCAGTACTTC
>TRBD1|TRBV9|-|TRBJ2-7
CASSLRTGSYEQYF
TGTGCCAGCAGCCTAAGGACAGGCTCCTACGAGCAGTACTTC
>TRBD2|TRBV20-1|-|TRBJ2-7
CSARLAGEQYF
TGCAGTGCCCGACTAGCTGGCGAGCAGTACTTC
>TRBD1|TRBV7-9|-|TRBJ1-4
CASSYRQGYEARSEKLFF
TGTGCCAGCAGCTACCGACAGGGCTATGAGGCAAGGAGTGAAAAACTGTTTTTT
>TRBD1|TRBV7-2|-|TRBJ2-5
CASSLDRGHETQYF
TGTGCCAGCAGCCTGGACAGGGGGCACGAGACCCAGTACTTC
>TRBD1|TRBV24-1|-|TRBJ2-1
CATSLRDRGLDEQFF
TGTGCCACCAGCCTCCGGGACAGGGGGCTCGATGAGCAGTTCTTC
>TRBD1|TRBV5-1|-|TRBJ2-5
CASKNGQGPQSGETQYF
TGCGCCAGCAAGAACGGACAGGGACCACAATCGGGAGAGACCCAGTACTTC
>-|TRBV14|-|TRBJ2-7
CASSQDSGTPHEQYF
TGTGCCAGCAGCCAAGATTCGGGGACTCCCCACGAGCAGTACTTC
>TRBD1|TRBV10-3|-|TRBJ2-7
CAIRGTGGSYEQYF
TGTGCCATCAGAGGGACAGGGGGCTCCTACGAGCAGTACTTC
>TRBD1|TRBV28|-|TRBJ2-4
CASNPGPTGDRKNIQYF
TGTGCCAGCAACCCCGGACCCACAGGGGATCGTAAAAACATTCAGTACTTC
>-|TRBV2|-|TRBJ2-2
CARDTSNTGELFF
TGTGCCAGGGACACGTCGAACACCGGGGAGCTGTTTTTT
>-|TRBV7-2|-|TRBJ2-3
CASSLPPLYTQYF
TGTGCCAGCAGCTTACCTCCTCTGTATACGCAGTATTTT
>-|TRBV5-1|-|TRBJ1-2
CASSLGDRLRGDGYTF
TGCGCCAGCAGCTTGGGTGACAGGTTGAGGGGCGATGGCTACACCTTC
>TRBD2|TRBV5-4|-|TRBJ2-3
CASSFKREKEADTQYF
TGTGCCAGCAGCTTTAAGCGGGAGAAGGAAGCAGATACGCAGTATTTT
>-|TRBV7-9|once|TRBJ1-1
CASSLAVPASAEAFF
TGTGCCAGCAGCTTAGCGGTCCCAGCGAGCGCTGAAGCTTTCTTT
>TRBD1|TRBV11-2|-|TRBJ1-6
CASSLNRQGNSPLHF
TGTGCCAGCAGCTTAAATAGACAGGGGAACTCACCCCTCCACTTT
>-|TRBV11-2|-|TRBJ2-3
CASSLGDERDTQYF
TGTGCCAGCAGCTTGGGCGATGAGAGAGATACGCAGTATTTT